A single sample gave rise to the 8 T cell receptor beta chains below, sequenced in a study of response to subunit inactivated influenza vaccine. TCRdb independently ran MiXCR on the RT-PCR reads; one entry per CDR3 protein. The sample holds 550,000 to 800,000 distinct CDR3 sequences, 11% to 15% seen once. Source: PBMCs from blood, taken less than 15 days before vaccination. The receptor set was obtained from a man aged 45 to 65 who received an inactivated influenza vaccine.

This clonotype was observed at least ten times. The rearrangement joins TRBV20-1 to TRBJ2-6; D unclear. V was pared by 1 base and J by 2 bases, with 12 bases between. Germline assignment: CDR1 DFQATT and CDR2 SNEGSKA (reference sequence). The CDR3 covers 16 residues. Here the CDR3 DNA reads TGCAGTGCTAGAGGGGATGGCTTCCCTGGGGCCAACGTCCTGACTTTC. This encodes CSARGDGFPGANVLTF.

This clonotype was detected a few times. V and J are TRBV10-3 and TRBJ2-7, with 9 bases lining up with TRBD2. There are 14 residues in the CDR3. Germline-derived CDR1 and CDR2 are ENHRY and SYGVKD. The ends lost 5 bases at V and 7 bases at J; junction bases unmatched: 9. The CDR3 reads CAISKTSGHLEQYF. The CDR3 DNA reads TGTGCCATCAGTAAGACTAGCGGCCACCTGGAGCAGTACTTC.

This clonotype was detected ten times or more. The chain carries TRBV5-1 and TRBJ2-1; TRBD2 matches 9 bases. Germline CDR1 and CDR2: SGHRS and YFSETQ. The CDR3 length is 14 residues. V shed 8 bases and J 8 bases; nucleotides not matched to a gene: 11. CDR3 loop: CASKMGTSTHEQFF. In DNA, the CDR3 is TGCGCCAGTAAGATGGGGACTAGCACCCATGAGCAGTTCTTC. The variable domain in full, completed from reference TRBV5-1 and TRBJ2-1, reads KAGVTQTPRYLIKTRGQQVTLSCSPISGHRSVSWYQQTPGQGLQFLFEYFSETQRNKGNFPGRFSGRQFSNSRSEMNVSTLELGDSALYLCASKMGTSTHEQFFGPGTRLTVL.

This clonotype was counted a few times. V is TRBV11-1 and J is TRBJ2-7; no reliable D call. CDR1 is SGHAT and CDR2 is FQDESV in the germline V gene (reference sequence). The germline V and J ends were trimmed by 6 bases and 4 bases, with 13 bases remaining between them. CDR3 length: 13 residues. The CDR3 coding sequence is TGTGCCAGCAGTGAATTGATTGGTTACGAGCAGTACTTC. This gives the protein CASSELIGYEQYF.

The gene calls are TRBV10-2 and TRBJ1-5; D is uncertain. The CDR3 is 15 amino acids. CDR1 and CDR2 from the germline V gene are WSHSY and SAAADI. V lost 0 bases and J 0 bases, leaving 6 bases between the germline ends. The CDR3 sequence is CASSESVYSNQPQHF. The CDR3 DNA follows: TGCGCCAGCAGTGAGTCGGTTTATAGCAATCAGCCCCAGCATTTT.

This CDR3 reads CSVVGLGQSYEQYF. The CDR3 DNA reads as TGCAGCGTTGTTGGGTTGGGGCAGTCCTACGAGCAGTACTTC. V gene TRBV29-1 combines with J gene TRBJ2-7; D might be TRBD1 (5 bases). V lost 4 bases to trimming and J lost 1 base, with 14 bases between them. Germline V gene data show CDR1 as SQVTM and CDR2 as ANQGSEA. The CDR3 is 14 amino acids.

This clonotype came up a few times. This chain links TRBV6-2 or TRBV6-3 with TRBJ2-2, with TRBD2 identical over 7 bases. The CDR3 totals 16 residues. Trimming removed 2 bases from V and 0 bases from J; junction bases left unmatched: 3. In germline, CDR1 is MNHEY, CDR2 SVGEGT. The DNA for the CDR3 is TGTGCCAGCAGTTACGGGCTAGCGGCGAACACCGGGGAGCTGTTTTTT. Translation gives CASSYGLAANTGELFF.

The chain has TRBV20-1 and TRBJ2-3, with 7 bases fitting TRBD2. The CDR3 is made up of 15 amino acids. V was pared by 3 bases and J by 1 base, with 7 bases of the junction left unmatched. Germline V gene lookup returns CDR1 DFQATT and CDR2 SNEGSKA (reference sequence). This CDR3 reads CSASIRAGGTDTQYF. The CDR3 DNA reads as TGCAGTGCTAGTATTCGCGCGGGAGGCACAGATACGCAGTATTTT.